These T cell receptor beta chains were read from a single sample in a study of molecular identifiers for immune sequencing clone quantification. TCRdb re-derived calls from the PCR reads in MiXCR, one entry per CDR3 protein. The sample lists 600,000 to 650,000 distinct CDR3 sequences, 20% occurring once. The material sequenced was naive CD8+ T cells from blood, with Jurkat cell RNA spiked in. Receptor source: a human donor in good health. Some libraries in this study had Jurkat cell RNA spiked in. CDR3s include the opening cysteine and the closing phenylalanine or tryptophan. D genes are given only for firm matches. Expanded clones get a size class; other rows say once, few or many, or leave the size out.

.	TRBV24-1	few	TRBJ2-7	TGTGCCACCAGTGAGCGGGACCTCTCCTACGAGCAGTACTTC	CATSERDLSYEQYF
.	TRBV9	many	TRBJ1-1	TGTGCCAGCAGCGTAGGCGGAGGGCAGGACACTGAAGCTTTCTTT	CASSVGGGQDTEAFF
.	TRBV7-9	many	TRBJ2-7	TGTGCCAGCAGTGGTCCCGCGGGACCACACGAGCAGTACTTC	CASSGPAGPHEQYF
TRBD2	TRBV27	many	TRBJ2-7	TGTGCCAGCAGTTTATTTACCGGGGGGGGCGAGCAGTACTTC	CASSLFTGGGEQYF
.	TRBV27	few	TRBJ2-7	TGTGCCAGCAGTCCCACACTAGGAGGGGTGGGGGAGCAGTACTTC	CASSPTLGGVGEQYF
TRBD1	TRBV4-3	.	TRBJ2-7	TGCGCCAGCAGCCAAGACCACGGGACAGGGGGCTCCGAGCAGTACTTC	CASSQDHGTGGSEQYF
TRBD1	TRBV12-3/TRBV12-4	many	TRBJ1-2	TGTGCCAGCAGTTTATTCGCAGGGGGCGAGGGCTACACCTTC	CASSLFAGGEGYTF
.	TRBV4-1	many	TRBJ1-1	TGCGCCAGCAGCCCAGGACCTCGCCTCACAAACACTGAAGCTTTCTTT	CASSPGPRLTNTEAFF
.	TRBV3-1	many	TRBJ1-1	TGTGCCAGCAGTCGATCCCTAGAGGGTTTAAACACTGAAGCTTTCTTT	CASSRSLEGLNTEAFF
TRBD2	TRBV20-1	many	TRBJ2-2	TGCAGTGCTAGAGATTTGCGGGAGGGCCTCACCGGGGAGCTGTTTTTT	CSARDLREGLTGELFF
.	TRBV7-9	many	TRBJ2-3	TGTGCCAGCAGCCCGGACAACACAGATACGCAGTATTTT	CASSPDNTDTQYF
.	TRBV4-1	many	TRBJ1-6	TGCGCCAGCAGCCCCCAGGACGTGGATAATTCACCCCTCCACTTT	CASSPQDVDNSPLHF
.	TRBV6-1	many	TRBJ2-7	TGTGCCAGCAAAAGGGTCTCCTACGAGCAGTACTTC	CASKRVSYEQYF
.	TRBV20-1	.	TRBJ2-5	TGCAGTGCGCCACAGGGACGGACCCAGTACTTC	CSAPQGRTQYF
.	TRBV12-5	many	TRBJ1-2	TGTGCTAGTGGTTTTACCGACGAATATGGCTACACCTTC	CASGFTDEYGYTF
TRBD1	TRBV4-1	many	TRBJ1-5	TGCGCCAGCAGCCACTGGGACAGAGGCAATCAGCCCCAGCATTTT	CASSHWDRGNQPQHF
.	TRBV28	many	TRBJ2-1	TGTGCCAGCAGTTTAGTATGGCGTGAAGGGTTGAATGAGCAGTTCTTC	CASSLVWREGLNEQFF
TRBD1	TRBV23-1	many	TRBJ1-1	TGCGCCAGCAGTCAATCGGGACAGGGCTGGAGCACTGAAGCTTTCTTT	CASSQSGQGWSTEAFF
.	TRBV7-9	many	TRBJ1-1	TGTGCCAGCAGCTTACTTCCATGGGCCTTGAACACTGAAGCTTTCTTT	CASSLLPWALNTEAFF
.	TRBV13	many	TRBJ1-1	TGTGCCAGCAGCTTAGAACTACAGGATTCCTCCGAAGCTTTCTTT	CASSLELQDSSEAFF
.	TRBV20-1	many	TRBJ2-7	TGCAGTGCTCCGCTTTTCGGGGGAACATACGAGCAGTACTTC	CSAPLFGGTYEQYF
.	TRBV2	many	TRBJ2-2	TGTGCCAGCAGTGATCGGGCTGAGGCGGCGGCCGGGGAGCTGTTTTTT	CASSDRAEAAAGELFF
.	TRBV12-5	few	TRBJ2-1	TGTGCTAGTGGTTTGTGGCGGGGTAGCAATGAGCAGTTCTTC	CASGLWRGSNEQFF
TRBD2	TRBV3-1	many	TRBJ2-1	TGTGCCAGCAGCCCAACAGCGGGGGGGTGGAATGAGCAGTTCTTC	CASSPTAGGWNEQFF
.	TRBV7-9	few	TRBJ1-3	TGTGCCAGCAGCTTCCGCCCGGGGGCTGGAAACACCATATATTTT	CASSFRPGAGNTIYF
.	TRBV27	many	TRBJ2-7	TGTGCCAGCAGTTACAGGGCAACCTCCTACGAGCAGTACTTC	CASSYRATSYEQYF
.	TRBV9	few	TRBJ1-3	TGTGCCAGCAGCGAAGGTTACGGCGGTGGAAACACCATATATTTT	CASSEGYGGGNTIYF
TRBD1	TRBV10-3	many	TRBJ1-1	TGTGCCATCAGTGGAGGACAGGGGGCGTTTTCTGAAGCTTTCTTT	CAISGGQGAFSEAFF
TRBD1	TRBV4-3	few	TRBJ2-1	TGCGCCAGCAGCCAGGTGGACAGGGGTGACAATGAGCAGTTCTTC	CASSQVDRGDNEQFF
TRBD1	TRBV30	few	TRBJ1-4	TGTGCCTGGTGGACAGGGGGAAATGAAAAACTGTTTTTT	CAWWTGGNEKLFF
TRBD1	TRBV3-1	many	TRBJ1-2	TGTGCCAGCAGCCCGGACAGGGGTTTCTATGGCTACACCTTC	CASSPDRGFYGYTF
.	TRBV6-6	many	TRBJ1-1	TGTGCCAGCAGCACAGGTCCCGCTGAAGCTTTCTTT	CASSTGPAEAFF
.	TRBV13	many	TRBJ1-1	TGTGCCAGCGCGAAGGGAGTAGGTGAAGCTTTCTTT	CASAKGVGEAFF
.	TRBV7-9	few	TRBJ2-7	TGTGCCAGCAGCCCGAGTATAGACTACGAGCAGTACTTC	CASSPSIDYEQYF
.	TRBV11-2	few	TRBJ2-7	TGTGCCAGCAGCTTAGGGACACAAGCCTACGAGCAGTACTTC	CASSLGTQAYEQYF
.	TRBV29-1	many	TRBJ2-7	TGCAGCGTTGTCACGGGGGACCAGGGACCCGAGCAGTACTTC	CSVVTGDQGPEQYF
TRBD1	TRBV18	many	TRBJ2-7	TGTGCCAGCTCACCCCGGGACAGGTATAACGAGCAGTACTTC	CASSPRDRYNEQYF
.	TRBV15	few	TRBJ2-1	TGTGCCACCAGCAGAGGACTAGTCGGGACAATATTTCTCGAGCAGTTCTTC	CATSRGLVGTIFLEQFF
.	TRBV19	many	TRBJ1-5	TGTGCCAGTAGTTCATTTGTGGGGGCCAATCAGCCCCAGCATTTT	CASSSFVGANQPQHF
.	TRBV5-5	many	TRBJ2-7	TGTGCCAGCAGCTTGGATGTCCCCCACGAGCAGTACTTC	CASSLDVPHEQYF
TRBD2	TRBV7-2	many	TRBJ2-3	TGTGCCAGCAGCCCCCTATTGAGCGGGGGAGCAGATACGCAGTATTTT	CASSPLLSGGADTQYF
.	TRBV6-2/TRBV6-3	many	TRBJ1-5	TGTGCCAGCAGCTGGGTACGGCAGCCCCAGCATTTT	CASSWVRQPQHF
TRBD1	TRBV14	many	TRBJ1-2	TGTGCCAGCAGCCATGGGACAGGTCCTAACTATGGCTACACCTTC	CASSHGTGPNYGYTF
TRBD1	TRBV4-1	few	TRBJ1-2	TGCGCCAGCAGCCAAGAGAAATGGGAATTGGGACAGGGGGATACAGGCTACACCTTC	CASSQEKWELGQGDTGYTF
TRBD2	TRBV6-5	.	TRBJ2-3	TGTGCCAGCAGTCTAGCGGGACGGCTTAGCACAGATACGCAGTATTTT	CASSLAGRLSTDTQYF
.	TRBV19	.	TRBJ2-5	TGTGCCAGTAGTATAGATGATGGGGTTTTGAAGACCCAGTACTTC	CASSIDDGVLKTQYF
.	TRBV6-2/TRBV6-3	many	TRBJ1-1	TGTGCCAGCAGTTACGGTATCCTCGGGAACACTGAAGCTTTCTTT	CASSYGILGNTEAFF
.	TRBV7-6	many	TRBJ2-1	TGTGCCAGCAGCTTAGATATCCCCGATTCTGCCTACAATGAGCAGTTCTTC	CASSLDIPDSAYNEQFF
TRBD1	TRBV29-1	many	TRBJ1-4	TGCAGCGTTCCAGCCGGGACAGCAACTAATGAAAAACTGTTTTTT	CSVPAGTATNEKLFF
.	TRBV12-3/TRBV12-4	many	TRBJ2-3	TGTGCCAGCAGTCCACAAAGGGCAGGGTGGAAGAGCACAGATACGCAGTATTTT	CASSPQRAGWKSTDTQYF
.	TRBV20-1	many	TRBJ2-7	TGCAGTGCTAGAGGAGGTGAGGCACAGTTCTTCTACGAGCAGTACTTC	CSARGGEAQFFYEQYF
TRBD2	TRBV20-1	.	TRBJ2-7	TGCAGTGCTAGACCAACTAGCGGCCCCTACGAGCAGCACTTC	CSARPTSGPYEQHF
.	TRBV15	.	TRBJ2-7	TGTGCCACCAGCTCTAGCATGGGACCGGATTCCTACGAGCAGTACTTC	CATSSSMGPDSYEQYF